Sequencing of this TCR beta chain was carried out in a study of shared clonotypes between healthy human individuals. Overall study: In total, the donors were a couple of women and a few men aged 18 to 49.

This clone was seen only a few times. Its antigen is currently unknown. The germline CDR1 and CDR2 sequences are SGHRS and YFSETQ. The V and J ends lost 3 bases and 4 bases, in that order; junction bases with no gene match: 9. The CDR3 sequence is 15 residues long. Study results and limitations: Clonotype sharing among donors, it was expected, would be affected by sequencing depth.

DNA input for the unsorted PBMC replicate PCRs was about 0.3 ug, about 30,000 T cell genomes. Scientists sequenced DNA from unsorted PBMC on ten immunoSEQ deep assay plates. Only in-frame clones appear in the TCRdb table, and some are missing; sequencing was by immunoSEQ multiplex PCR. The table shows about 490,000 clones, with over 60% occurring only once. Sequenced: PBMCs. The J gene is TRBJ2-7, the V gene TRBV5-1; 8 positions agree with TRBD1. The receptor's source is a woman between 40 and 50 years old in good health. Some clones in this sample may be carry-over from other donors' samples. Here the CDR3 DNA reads TGCGCCAGCAGCTCCCAGGGGGCTCGGGATTACGAGCAGTACTTC. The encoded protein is CASSSQGARDYEQYF.